The source of this TCR beta chain is a study of esophageal squamous cell carcinoma under preoperative chemotherapy (dated by TCRdb to 2016 to 2018). For context, the study as a whole: The study profiled TCR repertoires of both peripheral blood T cells and tumor-infiltrating lymphocytes. The study examined the effect of paclitaxel-nedaplatin chemotherapy on T-cell receptor repertoires in patients with esophageal squamous cell carcinoma. Repertoires from samples obtained before paclitaxel-nedaplatin therapy were compared with repertoires from samples obtained after paclitaxel-nedaplatin therapy. The cohort comprised roughly 5 patients with primary esophageal squamous cell carcinoma.

What the time point label conveys for this sample: before preoperative PTX-NDP chemotherapy. Paclitaxel-nedaplatin was administered to patients as preoperative chemotherapy before surgery. This clonotype appeared many times. It lacks a known antigen. A much larger clone differs from this one at a single base, so this may be a read error. The library was produced with PCR. Sequencer: HiSeq X Ten. High-throughput sequencing was used to characterize the TCR repertoires. TCRdb trimmed public reads at Q25 via fastp, called clones via MiXCR and kept in-frame beta chains. Each CDR3 protein appears once, grouped with its most common genes and DNA. The sample table records about 6,600 distinct CDR3 sequences; approximately 31% of these occur just once. The ten largest clonotypes hold 13% to 15% of the sample. V gives up 1 base and J gives up 1 base, and the segment between their germline ends measures 13 bases. Per the germline V gene, SGHNT is the CDR1 and YENEEA is the CDR2. The CDR3 runs 16 residues from the cysteine to the phenylalanine. The retained sequence is limited to the CDR3, 48 bases, with the frame set at the first base.

What the study reported, not specific to this receptor: The analysis included only five patients with esophageal squamous cell carcinoma, making the cohort small. After chemotherapy, peripheral T cells showed a significant rise in TCR diversity, whereas tumor-infiltrating lymphocytes did not. Paclitaxel-nedaplatin therapy induced immediate and substantial clonotype frequency changes, with contraction more likely among abundant clones than amplification. Post-treatment tumor-infiltrating lymphocytes appeared partly derived from peripheral T cells migrating into the tumor, not solely from local clonal changes.

The receptor's source is a human donor with esophageal squamous cell carcinoma. The donor label of this sample is uncertain. The sequence is built from TRBV11-3 and TRBJ2-5; D gene: possibly TRBD2, on 5 matching bases. The specimen was obtained from a patient given preoperative chemotherapy. The sequence in DNA is TGTGCCAGCAGCTTAGCCGGTCGGGGTAGCCAAGAGACCCAGTACTTC. This translates into CASSLAGRGSQETQYF. Here the CDR3 is joined to the reference TRBV11-3 and TRBJ2-5 genes, and the full variable domain is: EAGVVQSPRYKIIEKKQPVAFWCNPISGHNTLYWYLQNLGQGPELLIRYENEEAVDDSQLPKDRFSAERLKGVDSTLKIQPAELGDSAVYLCASSLAGRGSQETQYFGPGTRLLVL.